Shown below are 32 T cell receptor beta chains from a single sample sequenced in a study of CD8+CD57+ T cells in acquired aplastic anemia. For CDR3 and TCR beta VDJ profiling, genomic DNA was the template used. TCRdb independently ran MiXCR on the reads; one entry per CDR3 protein. The sample shows 150,000 to 200,000 distinct CDR3 sequences, 48% of them seen only once. It was patients with CD8+CD57+ cell expansion by flow cytometry who were chosen for sequencing. The sequenced sample was sorted CD4+, CD8+, or CD8+CD57+ T cells (not recorded which) from PBMCs. The receptors originated from a human donor with aplastic anemia.

This clonotype was counted only a few times. V gene TRBV7-9 combines with J gene TRBJ2-5, with D uncertain. Germline CDR1 is SEHNR and CDR2 is FQNEAQ (reference sequence). The V gene lost 8 bases and the J gene lost 4 bases, with 14 bases spanning the gap. The CDR3 runs 13 residues. This chain's CDR3 is CASGVIPAETQYF. CDR3 nucleotide sequence: TGTGCCAGCGGCGTTATCCCCGCAGAGACCCAGTACTTC.

This clonotype has at least ten counts. The chain employs TRBV7-9 and TRBJ2-7; TRBD1 agrees at 12 bases. The germline gives CDR1 SEHNR, CDR2 FQNEAQ (reference sequence). This CDR3 has 15 residues. With V trimmed by 4 bases and J by 6 bases, 7 bases remained unmatched. CDR3 sequence reads: CASSYPGQGASEQYF. As DNA, the CDR3 is TGTGCCAGCAGCTACCCGGGACAGGGGGCTTCCGAGCAGTACTTC.

This clonotype was counted at least ten times. This chain joins TRBV2 and TRBJ1-2, with 9 bases aligning to TRBD1. V dropped 1 base and J dropped 6; count of bases not matched to a gene: 3. The CDR3 is made up of 14 amino acids. Germline assignment: CDR1 SNHLY and CDR2 FYNNEI. The CDR3 reads CASSEERTGDGYTF. As DNA, the CDR3 is TGTGCCAGCAGTGAAGAGAGGACAGGGGATGGCTACACCTTC.

As DNA, the CDR3 is TGTGCCAGCAGCCTTACATGGGTCCTGGACACTGAAGCTTTCTTT. Protein sequence: CASSLTWVLDTEAFF. The chain employs TRBV7-2 and TRBJ1-1; no clear D gene. The germline gives CDR1 SGHTA, CDR2 FQGNSA. Trimming stripped 5 bases from V and 3 bases from J, with 16 bases between. This CDR3 is built from 15 residues.

This chain connects TRBV29-1 to TRBJ1-2; D gene uncertain. This CDR3 has 14 residues. Trimming removed 4 bases from V and 4 bases from J, with 16 bases in between. Per germline, CDR1 SQVTM and CDR2 ANQGSEA. The chain's CDR3 is CSVVSQPFVYGYTF. CDR3 DNA: TGCAGCGTTGTTAGCCAGCCGTTCGTCTATGGCTACACCTTC.

Comment on this clonotype: A read error may be the cause here, since a much bigger clone is one base away. Given the absence of the conserved phenylalanine or tryptophan at the CDR3 end, a read error is likely. The chain recombines TRBV11-2 with TRBJ1-2; D perhaps matches TRBD1 (6 bases). CDR3 length equals 13 residues. Germline loops: CDR1 SGHAT, CDR2 FQNNGV. V dropped 6 bases and J dropped 7 bases, with 15 bases sitting between them. The CDR3 is CASRSGAGVGYTL. The CDR3 nucleotides are TGTGCCAGCAGATCGGGGGCTGGGGTTGGCTACACCCTC.

The rearrangement joins TRBV7-9 to TRBJ1-6, with TRBD1 matching 10 bases. V lost 5 bases, J lost 6 bases, and 4 bases stayed unmatched. The germline V gene encodes CDR1 SEHNR and CDR2 FQNEAQ (reference sequence). The CDR3 length is 15 residues. The DNA for the CDR3 is TGTGCCAGCAGCGGGACAGGGGCCGGTAATTCACCCCTCCACTTT. Amino acids: CASSGTGAGNSPLHF. The variable domain in full, with the rest retrieved from reference TRBV7-9 and TRBJ1-6, is DTGVSQNPRHKITKRGQNVTFRCDPISEHNRLYWYRQTLGQGPEFLTYFQNEAQLEKSRLLSDRFSAERPKGSFSTLEIQRTEQGDSAMYLCASSGTGAGNSPLHFGNGTRLTVT.

The sample holds many counts of this clonotype. V is TRBV20-1 and J is TRBJ2-7; 10 nucleotides agree with TRBD1. Germline trimming cut 4 bases from V and 6 bases from J; bases unmatched to any gene: 12. CDR1 is DFQATT and CDR2 is SNEGSKA in the germline V gene (reference sequence). The CDR3 runs to 15 residues. CDR3: CSATRLGTGVVEQYF. CDR3 in DNA: TGCAGTGCTACTAGGCTCGGGACAGGGGTGGTCGAGCAGTACTTC.

There are a few counts of this clonotype. The chain uses TRBV28 and TRBJ2-1; TRBD2 agrees at 9 bases. Germline trimming cut 5 bases from V and 7 bases from J; bases unmatched to any gene: 9. Germline values: CDR1 MDHEN, CDR2 SYDVKM. The length of the CDR3 is 15 residues. The CDR3 DNA reads as TGTGCCAGCAGTATTGCGGGAGGGCCGACGAATGAGCAGTTCTTC. It translates to CASSIAGGPTNEQFF.

This clonotype was observed once. Its ends do not fully match the called genes, so a read error is possible. CDR3 DNA sequence: TGTGCCAGCAGTGAATCGAGGACAGGGAATTCGCCCCTCCACTTT. Translated: CASSESRTGNSPLHF. This chain joins TRBV25-1 and TRBJ1-6; 8 bases match TRBD1. The CDR3 is made up of 15 amino acids. The germline gives CDR1 MGHDK, CDR2 SYGVNS.

Note on this clonotype: A much bigger clone sits one base away, suggesting this may be a read error. The rearrangement uses TRBV7-2 and TRBJ2-2; TRBD2 agrees at 9 bases. CDR1 is SGHTA and CDR2 is FQGNSA in the germline V gene. The junction had 6 bases not matched to a gene; V was cut back by 6 bases and J by 7 bases. CDR3 length: 14 residues. CDR3 in DNA: TGTGCCAGCAGAAAGTCGCGGGAGGGCGGGGAGCTGTTTTTT. Translation: CASRKSREGGELFF.

The V gene is TRBV15, the J gene TRBJ2-7, with a possible D match to TRBD2 (5 bases). The CDR3 spans 15 residues. Trimming shortened V by 5 bases and J by 1 base, and 15 bases separated the two germline ends. Germline V gene data show CDR1 as LNHNV and CDR2 as YYDKDF (reference sequence). CDR3 nucleotides: TGTGCCACCAGCGGGTGGACTCAAACTTCCTACGAGCAGTACTTC. It specifies CATSGWTQTSYEQYF.

This clonotype was recorded many times. V gene TRBV29-1 combines with J gene TRBJ1-4; 7 bases agree with TRBD1. Unmatched junction bases numbered 14, after V lost 4 bases and J lost 9 bases. The CDR3 extends over 15 amino acids. Germline V gene sequence: CDR1 SQVTM, CDR2 ANQGSEA. As DNA, the CDR3 is TGCAGCGTTGGGGGGCGAGCAGGGGGGAGTCAAAAACTGTTTTTT. It encodes CSVGGRAGGSQKLFF.

This clonotype came up many times. This chain joins TRBV20-1 and TRBJ1-6, with 9 bases fitting TRBD1. After removal of 0 bases from V and 8 bases from J, the junction contained 5 bases not matched to a gene. The CDR3 contains 15 residues. Per the germline V gene, CDR1 is DFQATT and CDR2 is SNEGSKA (reference sequence). The CDR3 region has the DNA TGCAGTGCTAGAGATCCGGGACAGGGCCATTCACCCCTCCACTTT. The encoded protein is CSARDPGQGHSPLHF.

This sequence joins TRBV12-3 or TRBV12-4 and TRBJ1-3; TRBD1 matches at 9 bases. The CDR3 loop spans 17 amino acids. V lost 4 bases, J lost 1 base, and 8 bases stayed unmatched. CDR3 bases: TGTGCCAGCAGTTCTAAAACCGGGACAGGGTCTGGAAACACCATATATTTT. Its protein product is CASSSKTGTGSGNTIYF.

In this sample, this clonotype turned up many times. The chain uses TRBV6-1 and TRBJ1-6, with TRBD1 matching over 8 bases. CDR1 is MNHNS and CDR2 is SASEGT in the germline V gene. CDR3 size: 16 residues. V shed 6 bases and J 6 bases; nucleotides not matched to a gene: 10. CDR3 amino acids: CASRKRPGQVNSPLHF. CDR3 bases: TGTGCCAGCAGAAAGAGACCGGGACAGGTTAATTCACCCCTCCACTTT.

This chain joins TRBV24-1 and TRBJ2-5; 7 bases agree with TRBD1. The CDR3 contains 15 residues. CDR1 is KGHDR and CDR2 is SFDVKD in the germline V gene. V lost 4 bases, J lost 6 bases, and 10 bases stayed unmatched. DNA for the CDR3: TGTGCCACCAGTGACTCGACAGGGCTTGGAAAGACCCAGTACTTC. Translating gives CATSDSTGLGKTQYF.

V gene TRBV19 combines with J gene TRBJ2-1; D is uncertain. The V end was cut by 0 bases, the J end by 9 bases, with 3 bases between. In germline, CDR1 is LNHDA, CDR2 SQIVND (reference sequence). The CDR3 covers 11 residues. The CDR3 DNA is TGTGCCAGTAGTATAGAGGGTGAGCAGTTCTTC. Its protein is CASSIEGEQFF. The full variable domain, with the rest looked up from reference TRBV19 and TRBJ2-1, is DGGITQSPKYLFRKEGQNVTLSCEQNLNHDAMYWYRQDPGQGLRLIYYSQIVNDFQKGDIAEGYSVSREKKESFPLTVTSAQKNPTAFYLCASSIEGEQFFGPGTRLTVL.

The chain uses TRBV25-1 and TRBJ2-5; 13 bases map to TRBD2. The V and J ends lost 3 bases and 1 base, in that order; junction bases with no gene match: 5. This CDR3 is 17 amino acids long. Germline values: CDR1 MGHDK, CDR2 SYGVNS. In DNA, the CDR3 is TGTGCCAGCAGTGAGGTGGGACTAGCGGGAACCCAAGAGACCCAGTACTTC. Translated, it gives CASSEVGLAGTQETQYF.

This clonotype was counted a few times. J is TRBJ2-1 and V is TRBV24-1; D is uncertain. CDR1 is KGHDR and CDR2 is SFDVKD in the germline V gene. Trimming left V 4 bases short and J 7 bases short, with 13 bases between. This CDR3 contains 14 residues. The CDR3 DNA follows: TGTGCCACCAGTGACAGGTCGGTTTTGAATGAGCAGTTCTTC. Protein product: CATSDRSVLNEQFF.

Many counts were recorded for this clonotype. The chain combines TRBV30 with TRBJ2-7; no clear D. Trimming removed 4 bases from V and 1 base from J, with 11 bases in between. Germline V gives CDR1 GTSNPN, CDR2 SVGIG (reference sequence). This CDR3 is 13 amino acids long. Written as DNA, the CDR3 is TGTGCCTGGAACCCGGACGGATCCTACGAGCAGTACTTC. It encodes CAWNPDGSYEQYF.

The V call is TRBV2, the J call TRBJ2-7; the D is unclear. Trimming cost V 6 bases and J 0 bases, with 12 bases left between them. Germline CDR1 reads SNHLY; CDR2 reads FYNNEI. The CDR3 spans 14 residues. The CDR3 nucleotides read TGTGCCAGCAGCTCCGGGTCTACCTCCTACGAGCAGTACTTC. Translation: CASSSGSTSYEQYF.

In DNA form, the CDR3 reads TGCAGCGTTGAGACAGGGATGGTAAACGAGCAGTACTTC. It translates to CSVETGMVNEQYF. The chain has TRBV29-1 and TRBJ2-7, with 7 bases fitting TRBD1. The germline V gene has CDR1 SQVTM and CDR2 ANQGSEA. The CDR3 is 13 residues long. V lost 3 bases, J lost 5 bases, and 7 bases stayed unmatched.

The J gene is TRBJ2-2, the V gene TRBV10-3, with TRBD1 as a possible D gene (6 bases). The CDR3 has 15 amino acids. Germline-derived CDR1 and CDR2 are ENHRY and SYGVKD. V lost 7 bases to trimming and J lost 3 bases, with 15 bases between them. Written as DNA, the CDR3 is TGTGCCATCACAAGATCGGACAGAGACACCGGGGAGCTGTTTTTT. Protein sequence: CAITRSDRDTGELFF.

This chain uses TRBV29-1 with TRBJ1-3; D call uncertain. Trimming cost V 0 bases and J 16 bases, with 16 bases left between them. This CDR3 has 12 amino acids. Looked up from germline, CDR1 is SQVTM and CDR2 is ANQGSEA. This chain's CDR3 is CSVEDGRAVGYF. The CDR3 DNA follows: TGCAGCGTTGAAGATGGGCGTGCCGTTGGGTATTTT.

This clonotype has only a few counts. The chain uses TRBV29-1 and TRBJ2-2, with unresolved D. The CDR3 spans 14 residues. V shed 3 bases and J shed 0 bases, with 8 bases lying between them. Germline V CDR1 and CDR2: SQVTM, ANQGSEA. The CDR3 DNA reads as TGCAGCGTTGACGTCAATACGAACACCGGGGAGCTGTTTTTT. Protein product: CSVDVNTNTGELFF.

This clonotype was recorded many times. The chain combines TRBV28 with TRBJ1-6; maybe TRBD1 (5 bases). This CDR3 has 13 amino acids. Deletions cut 8 bases from V and 6 bases from J, with 11 bases between. CDR1 is MDHEN, CDR2 SYDVKM, per germline. CDR3 DNA: TGTGCCAGCTTCCGGGACCTTAATTCACCCCTCCACTTT. Translated, it gives CASFRDLNSPLHF.

A note on this clonotype: A much larger clone differs from this one at a single base, so this may be a read error. The J gene is TRBJ2-2, the V gene TRBV12-3 or TRBV12-4; TRBD2 matches at 7 bases. This CDR3 is built from 14 residues. DNA of the CDR3: TGTGCTGGTGGGGGGGTAGGGAACACCGGGGATCTGTTTTTT. Residues: CAGGGVGNTGDLFF.

The table lists this clonotype with many counts. This chain joins TRBV7-2 and TRBJ2-3; TRBD1 matches at 7 bases. Per the germline V gene, CDR1 is SGHTA and CDR2 is FQGNSA. Trimming took 4 bases from V and 4 from J; bases not matched to a gene: 11. The CDR3 consists of 16 residues. Written as DNA, the CDR3 is TGTGCCAGCAGCTCTCGGACAGGCCTCGCAGCAGATACGCAGTATTTT. Amino acid sequence: CASSSRTGLAADTQYF.

The chain links TRBV5-6 to TRBJ1-3; D unresolved. Trimming left V 1 base short and J 6 bases short, with 2 bases between. This CDR3 is 11 amino acids long. Per germline, CDR1 SGHDT and CDR2 YYEEEE. CDR3 sequence: CASSLLNTIYF. The CDR3 DNA is TGTGCCAGCAGCTTGTTAAACACCATATATTTT.

The chain joins TRBV5-1 to TRBJ1-2; TRBD1 agrees at 8 bases. Germline CDR1 reads SGHRS; CDR2 reads YFSETQ. J gave up 8 bases and V 2 bases, and 14 bases lay outside the gene matches. The CDR3 sequence is 16 residues long. The CDR3 here is CASSFRDRGGPGGYTF. The CDR3 DNA sequence: TGCGCCAGCAGCTTTAGAGACAGGGGCGGCCCGGGGGGCTACACCTTC.

In its sample, this clonotype was seen many times. This chain joins TRBV10-1 and TRBJ2-1; possibly TRBD1 for D (6 bases). This CDR3 has 14 amino acids. The germline V gene encodes CDR1 WNHNN and CDR2 SYGVQD (reference sequence). Trimming cost V 7 bases and J 7 bases, with 17 bases left between them. The CDR3 DNA reads TGCGCCAGCATTCAGGGGCGTACTTGGAATGAGCAGTTCTTC. Its protein is CASIQGRTWNEQFF.